The clone carrying this TCR beta chain was found a few times. These data originate in a study of blood T cell repertoires in COVID-19. Authors' processing steps: Estimates of nucleated cell counts were drawn from the amplification of reference gene primers. TCRdb's table, derived via immunoSEQ multiplex PCR, lists solely in-frame clones and lacks some. V, J and clone size are those of that table, while D and trimming were read from the DNA. The sample has some 330,000 clones; over 75% are singletons. Sequencing was done on a sample of PBMCs or T cells enriched from blood (not recorded which). The TCR was taken from a middle-aged man in a cohort exposed to, infected with or recovered from COVID-19 (not recorded which).

CDR3 in DNA: TGTGCCACCCAGTCTAGCGCATCCTACAATGAGCAGTTCTTC. Translated, it gives CATQSSASYNEQFF. V gene TRBV24-1 combines with J gene TRBJ2-1, with a possible D match to TRBD2 (6 bases). The length of the CDR3 is 14 residues. V lost 9 bases and J 1 base, leaving 12 bases between the germline ends. CDR1 and CDR2 from the germline V gene are KGHDR and SFDVKD.